Following are 13 T cell receptor beta chains from one sample sequenced in a study of blood T cell repertoires in COVID-19. Profiled with immunoSEQ multiplex PCR; TCRdb holds only in-frame clones, not every one. The sample includes 55,000 to 80,000 clones, approximately 88% seen only once; the top ten take roughly 28%. The specimen sequenced was peripheral blood. Receptors originate from a man aged 45-65 years with acute or convalescent COVID-19.

The chain couples TRBV2 to TRBJ1-5; D is unclear. Trimming took 6 bases from V and 0 from J, leaving 12 bases between them. Germline V lookup: CDR1 SNHLY, CDR2 FYNNEI. The CDR3 consists of 15 residues. CDR3 residues: CASRQDTYSNQPQHF. CDR3 bases: TGTGCCAGCAGGCAAGACACGTATAGCAATCAGCCCCAGCATTTT. Based on the CDR3 plus reference TRBV2 and TRBJ1-5, the full variable domain is EPEVTQTPSHQVTQMGQEVILRCVPISNHLYFYWYRQILGQKVEFLVSFYNNEISEKSEIFDDQFSVERPDGSNFTLKIRSTKLEDSAMYFCASRQDTYSNQPQHFGDGTRLSIL.

The rearrangement links TRBV11-3 to TRBJ2-7, with D perhaps matching TRBD2 (7 bases). Germline lookup yields CDR1 SGHNT and CDR2 YENEEA. This CDR3 has 15 residues. The germline V and J ends were trimmed by 1 base and 5 bases, with 15 bases remaining between them. CDR3 sequence reads: CASSLVGGPVDEQYF. The CDR3 region has the DNA TGTGCCAGCAGCTTAGTCGGGGGGCCGGTCGACGAGCAGTACTTC.

The V call is TRBV5-8, the J call TRBJ1-2; the match to TRBD1 covers 12 bases. The trim removed 5 bases at V and 3 bases at J, leaving 5 bases unmatched. Per the germline V gene, CDR1 is SGHTS and CDR2 is YDEGEE. The CDR3 length is 15 residues. CDR3 protein: CASRSGQGAYYGYTF. Here the CDR3 DNA reads TGTGCCAGCAGATCGGGACAGGGGGCTTACTATGGCTACACCTTC.

V usage is TRBV25-1 and J usage is TRBJ2-5; TRBD2 aligns across 12 bases. The CDR3 sequence is 16 residues long. V lost 6 bases and J lost 3; bases outside the gene matches: 8. Per the germline V gene, CDR1 is MGHDK and CDR2 is SYGVNS. The CDR3 loop reads CASSERTSGAKETQYF. The DNA for the CDR3 is TGTGCCAGCAGCGAAAGGACTAGCGGGGCAAAAGAGACCCAGTACTTC. Based on the CDR3 plus reference TRBV25-1 and TRBJ2-5, the full variable domain is EADIYQTPRYLVIGTGKKITLECSQTMGHDKMYWYQQDPGMELHLIHYSYGVNSTEKGDLSSESTVSRIRTEHFPLTLESARPSHTSQYLCASSERTSGAKETQYFGPGTRLLVL.

This chain connects TRBV6-5 to TRBJ1-2, with a possible D match to TRBD1 (6 bases). Germline CDR1 reads MNHEY; CDR2 reads SVGAGI. This CDR3 spans 13 amino acids. Trimming shortened V by 5 bases and J by 4 bases, and 11 bases separated the two germline ends. The CDR3 here is CASSNDRLYGYTF. The CDR3 DNA follows: TGTGCCAGCAGTAACGACAGGCTCTATGGCTACACCTTC.

The gene calls are TRBV11-2 and TRBJ1-3; D is possibly TRBD1 (5 bases). CDR1 and CDR2 (germline): SGHAT, FQNNGV. This CDR3 is 13 amino acids long. Deletions cut 5 bases from V and 4 bases from J, with 9 bases between. The CDR3: CASSLQGGNTIYF. The CDR3 bases are TGTGCCAGCAGCCTTCAGGGAGGAAACACCATATATTTT.

The rearrangement uses TRBV25-1 and TRBJ1-2; TRBD1 might be the D (5 bases). The germline V and J ends were trimmed by 7 bases and 8 bases, with 23 bases remaining between them. This CDR3 is built from 15 residues. From germline, CDR1 is MGHDK and CDR2 SYGVNS. The CDR3 here is CASIPDTKTGYGYTF. CDR3 DNA sequence: TGTGCCAGCATTCCGGACACAAAGACGGGTTACGGCTACACCTTC.

The gene calls are TRBV29-1 and TRBJ2-1, with D possibly being TRBD1 (6 bases). V lost 7 bases and J 0 bases, leaving 10 bases between the germline ends. The CDR3 length is 13 residues. Germline V lookup: CDR1 SQVTM, CDR2 ANQGSEA. CDR3 sequence: CSAEQGSYNEQFF. The CDR3, as DNA: TGCAGCGCAGAACAGGGCTCCTACAATGAGCAGTTCTTC.

The CDR3 sequence is CASAGPGQSYNEQFF. In DNA, the CDR3 is TGTGCCAGCGCTGGACCGGGACAGAGCTACAATGAGCAGTTCTTC. This chain joins TRBV2 and TRBJ2-1; 7 bases fit TRBD1. The CDR3 totals 15 residues. Germline V CDR1 and CDR2: SNHLY, FYNNEI. Unmatched junction bases numbered 10, after V lost 8 bases and J lost 3 bases.

This chain links TRBV25-1 with TRBJ1-4; D is unclear. This CDR3 is 14 amino acids long. The ends were cut back, 3 bases at V and 0 bases at J, with 5 bases in the middle. Germline V gene sequence: CDR1 MGHDK, CDR2 SYGVNS. In nucleotides, the CDR3 is TGTGCCAGCAGTGACGTTGCAACTAATGAAAAACTGTTTTTT. This sequence encodes CASSDVATNEKLFF.

This chain connects TRBV27 to TRBJ2-7, with a weak D call TRBD1 (6 bases). The germline V gene encodes CDR1 MNHEY and CDR2 SMNVEV (reference sequence). The CDR3 contains 12 residues. Between the trimmed V and J ends, which lost 4 bases and 8 bases, there was a span of 12 bases. The CDR3 coding sequence is TGTGCCAGCAGTTCCTCAGGGGTGCAGCAGTACTTC. Its protein is CASSSSGVQQYF.

The chain joins TRBV28 to TRBJ2-5; TRBD2 matches at 14 bases. Trimming cost V 2 bases and J 1 base; bases outside gene matches: 9. CDR1 is MDHEN, CDR2 SYDVKM, per germline. This CDR3 comprises 19 residues. The CDR3 reads CASSLPGLAGVRIQETQYF. The DNA of the CDR3 is TGTGCCAGCAGTTTACCGGGACTAGCGGGAGTGCGAATCCAAGAGACCCAGTACTTC.

J is TRBJ2-1 and V is TRBV27; 8 bases are a match to TRBD1. From germline, CDR1 is MNHEY and CDR2 SMNVEV (reference sequence). This CDR3 contains 15 residues. Germline trimming cut 5 bases from V and 9 bases from J; bases unmatched to any gene: 12. The CDR3 loop reads CASSLWTGNKGEQFF. The CDR3 DNA sequence: TGTGCCAGCAGTCTATGGACAGGGAATAAGGGTGAGCAGTTCTTC.